The 4 T cell receptor beta chains below come from one sample, sequenced in a study of sequential checkpoint blockade in melanoma. Repertoires were generated with immunoSEQ multiplex PCR, while TCRdb's copy carries only in-frame clones and drops some. The sample has about 6,100 clones; approximately 26% are singletons. Sample treatment: randomized to nivolumab then ipilimumab (arm A) or the reverse (arm B). Here the sequenced sample was tumor tissue (inferred from file names), taken from a patient given nivolumab and ipilimumab in sequence. These receptors were obtained from a human donor with melanoma.

The genes are TRBV30 and TRBJ1-1; D gene ambiguous. V was clipped by 0 bases and J by 4 bases, with 9 bases between them. This CDR3 contains 13 residues. Germline CDR1 GTSNPN, CDR2 SVGIG (reference sequence). As DNA, the CDR3 is TGTGCCTGGAGTGTAAGGTCGGTCACTGAAGCTTTCTTT. Protein product: CAWSVRSVTEAFF.

This chain links TRBV18 with TRBJ2-7, with TRBD1 identical over 7 bases. The CDR3 runs to 14 residues. The V and J ends lost 3 bases and 0 bases, in that order; junction bases with no gene match: 2. Per germline, CDR1 KGHSH and CDR2 LQKENI. CDR3 in amino acids: CASSPWDSSYEQYF. The CDR3 nucleotides are TGTGCCAGCTCACCTTGGGACAGCTCCTACGAGCAGTACTTC.

This clone was counted many times. The chain is built from TRBV11-3 and TRBJ2-7; TRBD1 matches at 12 bases. The junction had 10 bases not matched to a gene; V was cut back by 5 bases and J by 5 bases. The CDR3 extends over 16 amino acids. CDR1 and CDR2 (germline): SGHNT, YENEEA. CDR3 coding DNA: TGTGCCAGCAGCCAGGCACCGGGACAGGGGGCCCACGAGCAGTACTTC. This translates into CASSQAPGQGAHEQYF.

The table lists this clone with many counts. The chain recombines TRBV11-3 with TRBJ2-7; 10 positions match TRBD1. This CDR3 has 14 amino acids. V lost 3 bases and J lost 7; bases outside the gene matches: 6. Germline-derived CDR1 and CDR2 are SGHNT and YENEEA. The CDR3 nucleotides are TGTGCCAGCAGCTTGGTGGGACAGGGGAAGGAGCAGTACTTC. Its protein product is CASSLVGQGKEQYF.